These 5 T cell receptor beta chains share one sample of origin, sequenced in a study of control samples from healthy donors and cancer patients (dated by TCRdb to 2019 to 2021). Library generation was performed with the immunoSEQ multiplex PCR assay. The source is immuneACCESS, and TCRdb retained only in-frame sequences with V and J called. Part of the clones is not carried over; for the studies checked, unresolved V genes explain less than half of this, and the remainder is unexplained. This sample lists approximately 79,000 clones; 70% to 90% were detected once. The top ten clones comprise 5.5% to 7.5% of the sample. What was sequenced was blood. Every receptor here comes from a man aged 45-60 years in good health.

The chain has TRBV15 and TRBJ1-2; weak D call: TRBD1 (5 bases). V shed 5 bases and J shed 8 bases, with 21 bases lying between them. The CDR3 sequence is 15 residues long. CDR1 is LNHNV, CDR2 YYDKDF, per germline (reference sequence). The CDR3 region is CATSPNRGEAWGYTF. The CDR3 nucleotides are TGTGCCACCAGCCCGAACCGGGGGGAGGCTTGGGGCTACACCTTC.

This clone was seen a few times. The chain has TRBV2 and TRBJ2-7, with TRBD1 matching over 9 bases. CDR1 is SNHLY and CDR2 is FYNNEI in the germline V gene. V shed 6 bases and J 7 bases; nucleotides not matched to a gene: 4. The CDR3 is 12 amino acids. CDR3 protein: CASRGQGWEQYF. Written as DNA, the CDR3 is TGTGCCAGCAGGGGACAGGGTTGGGAGCAGTACTTC.

CDR3 DNA: TGTGCCAGTAGAGATAATTTACAGGCTTTAGAAGCTTTCTTT. Residues: CASRDNLQALEAFF. The chain has TRBV19 and TRBJ1-1, with D possibly being TRBD1 (5 bases). This CDR3 spans 14 amino acids. CDR1 is LNHDA, CDR2 SQIVND, per germline (reference sequence). V shed 6 bases and J shed 8 bases, with 19 bases lying between them.

This chain connects TRBV3-1 (or the pseudogene TRBV3-2) to TRBJ2-1; D unresolved. The V gene's germline CDR1 is LGHDT and CDR2 YNNKEL (reference sequence). There are 9 residues in the CDR3. Trimming removed 4 bases at V and 12 bases at J, with 4 bases between. The CDR3, as DNA: TGTGCCAGCAGCCCGCCGCAGTTCTTC. Protein: CASSPPQFF.

The genes are TRBV7-9 and TRBJ1-1; 8 nucleotides line up with TRBD1. The CDR3 loop spans 13 amino acids. Germline V gives CDR1 SEHNR, CDR2 FQNEAQ (reference sequence). After removal of 5 bases from V and 8 bases from J, the junction contained 7 bases not matched to a gene. This CDR3 reads CASSPKTGEEAFF. The CDR3 nucleotides read TGTGCCAGCAGCCCCAAGACAGGGGAGGAAGCTTTCTTT.